This TCR beta chain was profiled in a study of naive and memory T cell subsets. Study-level results: This RNA-based method may be sensitive to activation-related transcript changes.

Whole-blood samples were 2 to 3 ml of peripheral blood from healthy adult volunteers. An oligonucleotide containing a UMI was ligated to the 3' end of TCR cDNA. Reverse transcription used DNase-treated unsorted total RNA, aiming for about 1 to 1000 ng. Alpha and beta constant region primers primed reverse transcription for blood and skin samples. Ligated cDNA underwent four rounds of PCR with nested alpha and beta constant region primers and SP2. TCRdb analysed the 5' RACE reads with MiXCR anew, one entry per CDR3 protein. Among about 26,000 distinct CDR3 sequences listed, around 25% were seen once. J was trimmed by 4 bases and V by 3 bases; bases with no gene match: 11. Germline loops: CDR1 DFQATT, CDR2 SNEGSKA (reference sequence). CDR3 length: 17 residues. Remarks on this clonotype: The antigen remains unidentified.

The origin of this receptor is a female donor in good health. The chain carries TRBV20-1 and TRBJ2-3; 12 nucleotides agree with TRBD2. CDR3 loop: CSASRLAGGLDPDTQYF. In DNA form, the CDR3 reads TGCAGTGCTAGCCGGCTAGCGGGAGGGCTAGACCCAGATACGCAGTATTTT.